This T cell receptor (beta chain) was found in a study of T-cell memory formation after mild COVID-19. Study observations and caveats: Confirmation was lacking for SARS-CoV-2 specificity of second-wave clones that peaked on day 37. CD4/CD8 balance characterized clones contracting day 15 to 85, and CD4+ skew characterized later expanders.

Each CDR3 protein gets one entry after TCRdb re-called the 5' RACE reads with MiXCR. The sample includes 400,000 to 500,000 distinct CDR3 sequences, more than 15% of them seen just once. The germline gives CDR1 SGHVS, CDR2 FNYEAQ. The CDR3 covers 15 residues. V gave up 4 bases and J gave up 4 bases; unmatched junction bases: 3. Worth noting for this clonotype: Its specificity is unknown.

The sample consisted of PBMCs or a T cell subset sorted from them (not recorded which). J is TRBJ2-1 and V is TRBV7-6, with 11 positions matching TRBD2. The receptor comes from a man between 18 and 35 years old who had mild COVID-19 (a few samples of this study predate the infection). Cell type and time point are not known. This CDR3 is CASSSSGGYYNEQFF. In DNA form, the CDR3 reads TGTGCCAGCAGCTCTAGCGGGGGGTATTACAATGAGCAGTTCTTC.